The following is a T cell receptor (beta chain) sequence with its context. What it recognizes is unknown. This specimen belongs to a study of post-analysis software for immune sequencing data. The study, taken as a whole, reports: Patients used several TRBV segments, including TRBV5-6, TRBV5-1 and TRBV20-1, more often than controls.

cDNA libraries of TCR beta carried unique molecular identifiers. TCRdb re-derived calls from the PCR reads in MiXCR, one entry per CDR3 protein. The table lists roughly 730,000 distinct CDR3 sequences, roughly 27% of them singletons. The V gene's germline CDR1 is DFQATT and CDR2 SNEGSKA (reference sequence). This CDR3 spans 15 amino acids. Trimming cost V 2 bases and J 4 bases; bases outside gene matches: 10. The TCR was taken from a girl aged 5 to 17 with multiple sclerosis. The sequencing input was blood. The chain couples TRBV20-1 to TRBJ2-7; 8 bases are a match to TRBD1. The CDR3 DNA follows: TGCAGTGCTAGATTTCTCGGACAGGGAGAGTACGAGCAGTACTTC. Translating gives CSARFLGQGEYEQYF.